This TCR beta chain was profiled in a study of identical twins. Regarding the study as a whole: Conclusions came from cross-sectional statistical analysis, not from following the same donors. High-abundance cord blood beta clonotypes had fewer insertions; memory repertoires showed none. In monozygotic twins, models underestimated the sharing of out-of-frame TCR alpha.

The CDR3 is made up of 12 amino acids. In germline, CDR1 is KGHSH, CDR2 LQKENI. The V and J ends lost 4 bases and 7 bases respectively, with 8 bases between them. Carrying unique molecular identifiers, the cDNA also gained a universal primer site through template switching. TCRdb re-derived calls from the 5' RACE reads in MiXCR, one entry per CDR3 protein. This sample carries about 700,000 distinct CDR3 sequences, around 8.6% of them seen once, and the ten largest clones take 0.75% to 1%. This clonotype has just a few counts. Its antigen is undetermined. These data also featured in a second study, about yellow fever vaccine responses in identical twins.

The TCR comes from a woman aged 18-30 years in good health. Sequenced material: PBMCs. This chain links TRBV18 with TRBJ2-1; a weak D match, TRBD1 (5 bases). The CDR3 loop reads CASSRTTNEQFF. CDR3 coding DNA: TGTGCCAGCTCACGGACAACTAATGAGCAGTTCTTC. Filled out from reference TRBV18 and TRBJ2-1, the complete variable domain reads NAGVMQNPRHLVRRRGQEARLRCSPMKGHSHVYWYRQLPEEGLKFMVYLQKENIIDESGMPKERFSAEFPKEGPSILRIQQVVRGDSAAYFCASSRTTNEQFFGPGTRLTVL.